The TCR beta chain described here comes from a study of graft-versus-host responses after intestinal transplantation. Per germline, CDR1 MNHEY and CDR2 SMNVEV (reference sequence). CDR3 length equals 13 residues. As to this clone: Antigen unknown.

Profiling relied on immunoSEQ multiplex PCR, and the TCRdb table lists in-frame clones only, not all of them. The sample holds about 70,000 clones, around 95% seen once. This clonotype was obtained from a human donor who received an intestinal transplant. The source was unstimulated CD8+ T cells sorted from spleen or lymph node cells, collected before intestinal transplant. The chain links TRBV27 to TRBJ2-5; D is tentatively TRBD1 or TRBD2 (5 bases each). With the DNA end fitting TRBJ2-7 better, the J assignment may be wrong. The CDR3 here is CASSLGPHYEQYF. The CDR3 nucleotides read TGTGCCAGCAGTTTGGGACCCCACTACGAGCAGTACTTC.